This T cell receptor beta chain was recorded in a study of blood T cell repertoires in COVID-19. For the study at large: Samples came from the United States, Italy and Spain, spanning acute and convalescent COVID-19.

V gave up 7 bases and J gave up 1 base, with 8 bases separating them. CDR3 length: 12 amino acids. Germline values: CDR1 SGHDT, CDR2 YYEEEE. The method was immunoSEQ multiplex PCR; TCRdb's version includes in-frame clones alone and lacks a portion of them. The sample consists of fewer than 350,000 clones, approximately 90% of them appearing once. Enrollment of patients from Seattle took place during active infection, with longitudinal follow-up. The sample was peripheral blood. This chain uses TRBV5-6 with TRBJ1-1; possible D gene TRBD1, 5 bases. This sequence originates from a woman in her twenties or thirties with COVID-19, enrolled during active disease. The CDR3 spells CASHRKNTEAFF. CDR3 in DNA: TGTGCCAGCCACAGGAAGAACACTGAAGCTTTCTTT. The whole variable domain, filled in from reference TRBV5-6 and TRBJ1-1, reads DAGVTQSPTHLIKTRGQQVTLRCSPKSGHDTVSWYQQALGQGPQFIFQYYEEEERQRGNFPDRFSGHQFPNYSSELNVNALLLGDSALYLCASHRKNTEAFFGQGTRLTVV.